This T cell receptor (beta chain) was sequenced for a study of cytomegalovirus exposure and HLA in healthy donors. Whole-study results and caveats: The sole available immune exposure information was CMV serostatus.

Germline V gene sequence: CDR1 MDHEN, CDR2 SYDVKM. V lost 4 bases and J lost 12, with 24 bases in between. The CDR3 is 15 amino acids. In the case of this clone: The antigen remains undetermined.

The PCR employed 60 Vbeta primers together with 13 Jbeta primers. The table came from immunoSEQ multiplex PCR; TCRdb's copy has only in-frame clones and leaves some out. The repertoire includes about 170,000 clones, approximately 80% of them detected once, and about 4.4% sits in the top ten. The rearrangement links TRBV28 to TRBJ1-1; D might be TRBD1 (6 bases). The clonotype was recovered from a woman between 50 and 59 years old in good health and CMV-seropositive. Sequencing was done on a sample of PBMCs. CDR3 in DNA: TGTGCCAGCAGTTCCGGGACAATCCCGGGGCTGAAAACTTTCTTT. Protein sequence: CASSSGTIPGLKTFF.